The 27 T cell receptor beta chains presented below share a single source sample, sequenced in a study of CD8+ T cells in alopecia areata. Sequencing relied on a cDNA template that was reverse transcribed from extracted RNA. Libraries were prepared by immunoSEQ multiplex PCR; TCRdb keeps only in-frame clonotypes and omits some of them. The sample holds some 20,000 clones, roughly 62% seen once. For a handful of patients taking part in the biomarker study, CD4+ cells were further sorted into CD25+CD127- cells. The source material was CD4+ Tregs sorted from blood. All receptors derive from a human donor with alopecia areata.

The CDR3 is CASSLVSRAVDTQYF. CDR3 bases: TGCGCCAGCAGCTTGGTTTCCAGGGCGGTAGATACGCAGTATTTT. The chain combines TRBV5-1 with TRBJ2-3, with D perhaps TRBD1 (5 bases). This CDR3 comprises 15 residues. Germline V gene lookup returns CDR1 SGHRS and CDR2 YFSETQ. The ends were cut back, 0 bases at V and 5 bases at J, with 13 bases in the middle.

The rearrangement uses TRBV7-9 and TRBJ2-1; D not certain. Trimming cost V 3 bases and J 10 bases, with 10 bases left between them. In germline, CDR1 is SEHNR, CDR2 FQNEAQ (reference sequence). The CDR3 runs 12 residues. The CDR3: CASSFPGTEQFF. In DNA, the CDR3 is TGTGCCAGCAGCTTTCCGGGTACGGAGCAGTTCTTC. Full variable domain (remainder filled in from reference TRBV7-9 and TRBJ2-1): DTGVSQNPRHKITKRGQNVTFRCDPISEHNRLYWYRQTLGQGPEFLTYFQNEAQLEKSRLLSDRFSAERPKGSFSTLEIQRTEQGDSAMYLCASSFPGTEQFFGPGTRLTVL.

The table lists this clone with a few counts. CDR3 nucleotides: TGTGCCAGCAGCAAAGGGGGTTGTGGACAGCCCTACGAGCAGTACTTC. This gives the protein CASSKGGCGQPYEQYF. This chain joins TRBV21-1 and TRBJ2-7; TRBD1 was called by the table and not checked on the DNA. TRBV21-1 is shown as a pseudogene. The CDR3 covers 16 residues.

The chain carries TRBV11-2 and TRBJ2-1; D uncertain. The CDR3 has 15 amino acids. Germline loops: CDR1 SGHAT, CDR2 FQNNGV. The V gene lost 5 bases and the J gene lost 6 bases, with 17 bases spanning the gap. The CDR3 sequence: CASSPTRWNSNEQFF. CDR3 bases: TGTGCCAGCAGCCCCACCCGGTGGAATAGCAATGAGCAGTTCTTC.

The rearrangement uses TRBV7-6 and TRBJ2-3; D is uncertain. Per the germline V gene, CDR1 is SGHVS and CDR2 is FNYEAQ. This CDR3 comprises 12 residues. Trimming removed 4 bases from V and 6 bases from J, with 8 bases in between. CDR3 sequence reads: CASSSWTDTQYF. CDR3 in DNA: TGTGCCAGCAGCTCCTGGACCGATACGCAGTATTTT.

The CDR3 loop is CSAARTEYEAFF. The CDR3 nucleotides read TGCAGCGCCGCTCGGACAGAATATGAAGCTTTCTTT. This chain joins TRBV29-1 and TRBJ1-1; TRBD1 is a possible D gene (6 bases). The ends were cut back, 7 bases at V and 7 bases at J, with 16 bases in the middle. The CDR3 length is 12 residues. The germline CDR1 and CDR2 sequences are SQVTM and ANQGSEA. Based on the CDR3 plus reference TRBV29-1 and TRBJ1-1, the full variable domain is SAVISQKPSRDICQRGTSLTIQCQVDSQVTMMFWYRQQPGQSLTLIATANQGSEATYESGFVIDKFPISRPNLTFSTLTVSNMSPEDSSIYLCSAARTEYEAFFGQGTRLTVV.

There are a few counts of this clone. The V gene is TRBV30, the J gene TRBJ2-3, with no clear D. The CDR3 contains 14 residues. V shed 4 bases and J shed 1 base, with 12 bases lying between them. Germline CDR1 reads GTSNPN; CDR2 reads SVGIG (reference sequence). CDR3: CAWTRLMRTDTQYF. Written as DNA, the CDR3 is TGTGCCTGGACCCGGCTCATGCGCACAGATACGCAGTATTTT.

The gene calls are TRBV7-2 and TRBJ2-7, with D possibly being TRBD2 (5 bases). Trimming stripped 3 bases from V and 7 bases from J, with 19 bases between. The CDR3 spans 15 residues. Germline CDR1 and CDR2: SGHTA and FQGNSA. CDR3 amino acids: CASSFAQGGGVEQYF. The CDR3 coding sequence is TGTGCCAGCAGCTTCGCGCAAGGAGGTGGGGTGGAGCAGTACTTC.

This chain connects TRBV9 to TRBJ1-1, with D possibly being TRBD1 (5 bases). The V end lost 2 bases, the J end lost 4 bases, and 9 bases lay between the germline ends. The CDR3 totals 13 residues. Germline V gene data show CDR1 as SGDLS and CDR2 as YYNGEE. The CDR3 region is CASSVGTGTEAFF. The CDR3 nucleotides read TGTGCCAGCAGCGTCGGGACGGGCACTGAAGCTTTCTTT.

This chain links TRBV7-9 with TRBJ2-1; 9 nucleotides line up with TRBD2. J was trimmed by 2 bases and V by 5 bases; bases with no gene match: 4. The CDR3 spans 15 residues. The V gene's germline CDR1 is SEHNR and CDR2 FQNEAQ (reference sequence). This CDR3 reads CASSRSGGPYNEQFF. CDR3 sequence (DNA): TGTGCCAGCAGCCGGAGCGGGGGGCCCTACAATGAGCAGTTCTTC.

This chain uses TRBV6-5 with TRBJ2-5, with D perhaps being TRBD1 or TRBD2 (6 bases each). CDR1 and CDR2 (germline): MNHEY, SVGAGI. The CDR3 runs to 13 residues. The V gene lost 8 bases and the J gene lost 4 bases, with 14 bases spanning the gap. CDR3 coding DNA: TGTGCCAGCTCTAGGGGGGTCGGAGAGACCCAGTACTTC. This translates into CASSRGVGETQYF.

A few counts support this clone. CDR3 amino acids: CASSSGGQWDEKLFF. In DNA, the CDR3 is TGTGCCAGCAGCTCCGGCGGACAGTGGGACGAAAAACTGTTTTTT. V gene TRBV7-9 combines with J gene TRBJ1-4; a possible D gene is TRBD1 (6 bases). CDR1 and CDR2 (germline): SEHNR, FQNEAQ (reference sequence). The CDR3 extends over 15 amino acids. The V end lost 4 bases, the J end lost 8 bases, and 17 bases lay between the germline ends.

CDR3 nucleotides: TGTGCCAGCAGCCAAGGATGGGGAAACACTGAAGCTTTCTTT. This sequence encodes CASSQGWGNTEAFF. The J gene is TRBJ1-1, the V gene TRBV4-2; no clear D gene. V was pared by 1 base and J by 2 bases, with 8 bases between. CDR1 and CDR2 (germline): LGHNA, YNFKEQ. This CDR3 has 14 amino acids.

Only one count was recorded for this clone. DNA for the CDR3: TGTGCCAGCAGCGCCAGCAGGGTGTCGCGCACAGATACGCAGTATTTT. This translates into CASSASRVSRTDTQYF. The chain carries TRBV7-2 and TRBJ2-3; D may be TRBD1 (5 bases). The germline gives CDR1 SGHTA, CDR2 FQGNSA. With 5 bases removed from V and 1 base from J, the gap between germline ends came to 16 bases. The CDR3 has 16 residues.

V gene TRBV6-6 combines with J gene TRBJ2-5; D is unresolved. Germline V gives CDR1 MNHNY, CDR2 SVGAGI (reference sequence). The CDR3 sequence is 14 residues long. Deletions cut 2 bases from V and 5 bases from J, with 12 bases between. The CDR3 spells CASSYQTGRETQYF. The DNA for the CDR3 is TGTGCCAGCAGTTACCAGACCGGGCGGGAGACCCAGTACTTC.

This clone was seen more than once but under ten times. The chain combines TRBV28 with TRBJ2-5; D ambiguous. CDR1 and CDR2 from the germline V gene are MDHEN and SYDVKM. Trimming took 3 bases from V and 7 from J, leaving 6 bases between them. This CDR3 has 11 amino acids. The CDR3 bases are TGTGCCAGCAGTTTCCACGGGACCCAGTACTTC. Residues: CASSFHGTQYF.

The gene calls are TRBV2 and TRBJ1-5, with D unclear. The germline gives CDR1 SNHLY, CDR2 FYNNEI. The CDR3 has 14 amino acids. V was cut by 5 bases and J by 0 bases, with 8 bases left in between. The CDR3 protein is CASSTLGSNQPQHF. DNA for the CDR3: TGTGCCAGCAGTACTCTTGGTAGCAATCAGCCCCAGCATTTT.

This clone turned up a few times. This rearrangement joins TRBV7-2 to TRBJ2-5; tentative D call: TRBD2 (5 bases). The germline V gene encodes CDR1 SGHTA and CDR2 FQGNSA. The CDR3 sequence is 12 residues long. Between the trimmed V and J ends, which lost 4 bases and 5 bases, there was a span of 8 bases. CDR3 region: CASSSSRETQYF. CDR3 DNA sequence: TGTGCCAGCAGCTCTAGCCGGGAGACCCAGTACTTC.

The chain links TRBV5-1 to TRBJ2-1, with D possibly being TRBD2 (6 bases). Trimming pared 2 bases from V and 6 bases from J, leaving 18 bases between. The CDR3 length is 16 residues. CDR1 is SGHRS, CDR2 YFSETQ, per germline. The CDR3 is CASSLYRRGGTNEQFF. The CDR3 coding sequence is TGCGCCAGCAGCTTATACAGGCGTGGGGGGACCAATGAGCAGTTCTTC.

This chain joins TRBV7-2 and TRBJ2-7; TRBD1 agrees at 8 bases. CDR1 is SGHTA, CDR2 FQGNSA, per germline. CDR3 length: 13 residues. With V trimmed by 5 bases and J by 3 bases, 3 bases remained unmatched. The CDR3 sequence is CASSATGGYEQYF. Written as DNA, the CDR3 is TGTGCCAGCAGCGCCACAGGGGGCTACGAGCAGTACTTC.

This chain uses TRBV7-2 with TRBJ2-7, with 8 bases identical to TRBD1. Germline CDR1 and CDR2: SGHTA and FQGNSA. V was clipped by 3 bases and J by 3 bases; unmatched bases: 4. The length of the CDR3 is 14 residues. The CDR3 nucleotides read TGTGCCAGCAGCTTCGGGACAGGTCTCTACGAGCAGTACTTC. Translating gives CASSFGTGLYEQYF.

The chain uses TRBV5-1 and TRBJ2-2, with D perhaps TRBD1 (6 bases). CDR1 SGHRS and CDR2 YFSETQ come from the germline V gene. The CDR3 has 16 residues. V was cut by 2 bases and J by 1 base, with 12 bases left in between. DNA of the CDR3: TGCGCCAGCAGCTTAACCGGGACATTGAACACCGGGGAGCTGTTTTTT. Its protein product is CASSLTGTLNTGELFF.

The table lists this clone with a count of one. The chain uses TRBV7-6 and TRBJ2-7; the D gene is possibly TRBD2 (6 bases). Germline CDR1 and CDR2: SGHVS and FNYEAQ. The V end lost 3 bases, the J end lost 1 base, and 10 bases lay between the germline ends. This CDR3 is built from 14 residues. The CDR3 sequence: CASSLGGKSYEQYF. In nucleotides, the CDR3 is TGTGCCAGCAGCTTGGGCGGGAAGTCCTACGAGCAGTACTTC.

Sample share makes this clone large. The chain has TRBV2 and TRBJ2-6; TRBD1 or TRBD2 may be the D gene (5 bases each). CDR3 size: 15 residues. Germline V gene lookup returns CDR1 SNHLY and CDR2 FYNNEI. The V gene lost 4 bases and the J gene lost 0 bases, with 7 bases spanning the gap. Written as DNA, the CDR3 is TGTGCCAGCAGTGGGGGGATCTCTGGGGCCAACGTCCTGACTTTC. The encoded protein is CASSGGISGANVLTF.

The genes are TRBV10-1 and TRBJ2-1; 9 bases line up with TRBD1. The CDR3 sequence is 15 residues long. V lost 6 bases to trimming and J lost 7 bases; unmatched junction nucleotides: 10. The germline V gene has CDR1 WNHNN and CDR2 SYGVQD (reference sequence). This CDR3 is CASSTTGGVGNEQFF. The CDR3 DNA is TGCGCCAGCAGCACTACAGGGGGCGTCGGGAATGAGCAGTTCTTC.

V is TRBV20-1 and J is TRBJ1-4; no firm D call. V gave up 3 bases and J gave up 3 bases, with 2 bases separating them. Germline assignment: CDR1 DFQATT and CDR2 SNEGSKA (reference sequence). The CDR3 consists of 11 residues. The CDR3 loop is CSASANEKLFF. The CDR3 coding sequence is TGCAGTGCTAGCGCTAATGAAAAACTGTTTTTT.

V is TRBV13 and J is TRBJ2-2; 7 bases map to TRBD2. V lost 6 bases to trimming and J lost 4 bases; unmatched junction nucleotides: 11. The V gene's germline CDR1 is PRHDT and CDR2 FYEKMQ (reference sequence). The CDR3 is made up of 16 amino acids. CDR3 residues: CASRSLGLRATGELFF. The CDR3, as DNA: TGTGCCAGCAGATCCTTGGGACTAAGGGCCACCGGGGAGCTGTTTTTT.